A single sample gave rise to the 9 T cell receptor beta chains below, sequenced in a study of post-analysis software for immune sequencing data. Study-level findings and limits: Higher frequency in patients than in controls was seen for roughly five TRBV segments, with TRBV5-6, TRBV5-1 and TRBV20-1 among them.

Their antigens are not known. Carried by the TCR beta cDNA libraries were unique molecular identifiers. MiXCR, run by TCRdb on the PCR reads, gives a single entry per CDR3 protein. Counted here are 820,000 or so distinct CDR3 sequences, about 53% occurring once; the ten biggest clones make up roughly 4.4%. Sample: blood. These receptors came from a girl aged 5 to 17 with multiple sclerosis.

This clonotype showed up just a few times. The J gene is TRBJ2-3, the V gene TRBV28; a possible D gene is TRBD2 (5 bases). V shed 6 bases and J shed 2 bases, with 15 bases lying between them. The CDR3 consists of 15 residues. Germline CDR1 and CDR2: MDHEN and SYDVKM. CDR3 sequence reads: CASSIPAGLTDTQYF. In nucleotides, the CDR3 is TGTGCCAGCAGCATACCCGCGGGTCTCACAGATACGCAGTATTTT.

This clonotype was recorded a few times. The rearrangement uses TRBV20-1 and TRBJ2-7, with 7 bases matching TRBD2. Unmatched junction bases numbered 14, after V lost 6 bases and J lost 3 bases. CDR1 is DFQATT and CDR2 is SNEGSKA in the germline V gene (reference sequence). This CDR3 region has 15 residues. CDR3 region: CSANKIGLDIYEQYF. CDR3 coding DNA: TGCAGTGCAAACAAGATTGGACTAGACATCTACGAGCAGTACTTC.

In this sample, this clonotype turned up a few times. CDR3 sequence reads: CASSRTGTGPDEQYF. CDR3 nucleotide sequence: TGTGCCAGCAGTCGGACCGGGACAGGGCCCGACGAGCAGTACTTC. The V gene is TRBV28, the J gene TRBJ2-7, with 9 bases matching TRBD1. From germline, CDR1 is MDHEN and CDR2 SYDVKM. The CDR3 runs to 15 residues. The ends lost 5 bases at V and 5 bases at J; junction bases unmatched: 10.

The chain joins TRBV9 to TRBJ2-1; possibly TRBD2 for D (5 bases). Germline lookup yields CDR1 SGDLS and CDR2 YYNGEE. The V end was cut by 5 bases, the J end by 0 bases, with 12 bases between. The CDR3 totals 15 residues. CDR3 nucleotide sequence: TGTGCCAGCAGTCTAGACTACAGCTCCTACAATGAGCAGTTCTTC. Its translation: CASSLDYSSYNEQFF.

This clonotype was picked up a small number of times. This sequence joins TRBV12-3 or TRBV12-4 and TRBJ2-1; 7 bases are a match to TRBD1. CDR3 size: 13 residues. V shed 6 bases, J shed 5 bases, and the junction held 4 bases outside the gene matches. This chain's CDR3 is CASRGQHDNEQFF. CDR3 bases: TGTGCCAGCAGGGGACAGCACGACAATGAGCAGTTCTTC.

V gene TRBV5-5 combines with J gene TRBJ2-1; D ambiguous. V dropped 7 bases and J dropped 4 bases, with 9 bases sitting between them. The CDR3 sequence is 12 residues long. Per germline, CDR1 SGHKS and CDR2 YYEKEE (reference sequence). CDR3 amino acids: CASVLGYNEQFF. CDR3 DNA: TGTGCCAGCGTCCTCGGATACAATGAGCAGTTCTTC.

This chain connects TRBV6-4 to TRBJ1-1; 8 bases map to TRBD1. Germline V CDR1 and CDR2: MRHNA, SNTAGT. This CDR3 contains 14 residues. V gave up 6 bases and J gave up 1 base; unmatched junction bases: 4. The CDR3 region has the DNA TGTGCCAGCAGAGGACAGGGATGGAACACTGAAGCTTTCTTT. Its protein product is CASRGQGWNTEAFF.

V and J are TRBV2 and TRBJ2-7; 11 bases agree with TRBD1. Looked up from germline, CDR1 is SNHLY and CDR2 is FYNNEI. The CDR3 is made up of 14 amino acids. V gave up 5 bases and J gave up 6 bases; unmatched junction bases: 6. The CDR3 protein is CASSLRTGGIEQYF. DNA of the CDR3: TGTGCCAGCAGTCTCCGGACAGGGGGCATCGAGCAGTACTTC.

The gene calls are TRBV6-6 and TRBJ1-2; D ambiguous. V gave up 0 bases and J gave up 1 base, with 9 bases separating them. Germline assignment: CDR1 MNHNY and CDR2 SVGAGI (reference sequence). CDR3 length: 15 amino acids. DNA for the CDR3: TGTGCCAGCAGTTACTCGATCCAGAGTAACTATGGCTACACCTTC. Residues: CASSYSIQSNYGYTF.